Each of the 6 T cell receptor beta chains below was sequenced from the same sample in a study of CD4 T cells in relation to SARS-CoV-2 and coronaviruses. The unexposed donors gave CD4+ T cells in about 2010-2019, prior to COVID-19. CD4+ T cells were isolated from the cells after around 10 days of culture. The table came from immunoSEQ multiplex PCR; TCRdb's copy has only in-frame clones and leaves some out. The profile shows around 25,000 clones, around two thirds of them singletons. The antigens these receptors bind are not known. Sequenced sample: CD4+ T cells from PBMCs, cultured in vitro. The receptors derive from a human donor in good health.

This chain connects TRBV11-2 to TRBJ2-2; TRBD2 matches 15 bases. CDR3 size: 16 residues. Unmatched junction bases numbered 3, after V lost 5 bases and J lost 5 bases. Germline lookup yields CDR1 SGHAT and CDR2 FQNNGV. The DNA of the CDR3 is TGTGCCAGCAGCGGGGGACTAGCGGGAGGAACCGGGGAGCTGTTTTTT. Encoded protein: CASSGGLAGGTGELFF. The full variable domain, rest sourced from reference TRBV11-2 and TRBJ2-2, is EAGVAQSPRYKIIEKRQSVAFWCNPISGHATLYWYQQILGQGPKLLIQFQNNGVVDDSQLPKDRFSAERLKGVDSTLKIQPAKLEDSAVYLCASSGGLAGGTGELFFGEGSRLTVL.

The V gene is TRBV18, the J gene TRBJ1-6; TRBD1 is a possible D gene (5 bases). Trimming removed 3 bases at V and 11 bases at J, with 14 bases between. Germline CDR1 is KGHSH and CDR2 is LQKENI. There are 14 residues in the CDR3. CDR3 nucleotides: TGTGCCAGCTCACCGTGGAGGGGAGGGGCACCCCTCCACTTT. It translates to CASSPWRGGAPLHF.

V and J are TRBV30 and TRBJ2-7; no clear D. Germline loops: CDR1 GTSNPN, CDR2 SVGIG (reference sequence). Trimming stripped 3 bases from V and 3 bases from J, with 15 bases between. This CDR3 comprises 14 residues. The CDR3 reads CAWRVQTASYEQYF. The CDR3 DNA sequence: TGTGCCTGGAGAGTACAGACCGCAAGCTACGAGCAGTACTTC.

V gene TRBV5-1 combines with J gene TRBJ2-2; D uncertain. CDR1 and CDR2 (germline): SGHRS, YFSETQ. V was shortened by 1 base and J by 1 base, with 5 bases between the two germline ends. CDR3 length equals 14 residues. CDR3 sequence: CASSLRQNTGELFF. In nucleotides, the CDR3 is TGCGCCAGCAGCTTGAGACAGAACACCGGGGAGCTGTTTTTT.

The genes are TRBV2 and TRBJ2-7; tentatively, D is TRBD1 (6 bases). Per the germline V gene, CDR1 is SNHLY and CDR2 is FYNNEI. The CDR3 totals 12 residues. V lost 6 bases, J lost 2 bases, and 8 bases lay in between. DNA of the CDR3: TGTGCCAGCAGGGGGGCCGCCTACGAGCAGTACTTC. Translation: CASRGAAYEQYF.

The V call is TRBV7-3, the J call TRBJ2-1, with a tentative D call TRBD2 (6 bases). Looked up from germline, CDR1 is SGHTA and CDR2 is FQGTGA. V dropped 1 base and J dropped 2 bases, with 12 bases sitting between them. The CDR3 extends over 16 amino acids. CDR3 DNA sequence: TGTGCCAGCAGCTTAAGGGCTAGCGCAACCTACAATGAGCAGTTCTTC. This codes for CASSLRASATYNEQFF.